These T cell receptor beta chains were read from a single sample in a study of OX40 agonist ivuxolimab in advanced cancers. TCRdb's copy holds only in-frame clones and misses some; the assay was immunoSEQ multiplex PCR. The table shows about 100,000 clones, with about 84% occurring only once. The starting material was CD4+ or CD8+ T cells sorted from blood, obtained in a trial of the OX40 agonist ivuxolimab. Every receptor here comes from an adult with an advanced solid tumor such as melanoma, head and neck, liver or kidney cancer. Both conserved end residues are part of each CDR3. D genes are given only for firm matches. A row's size may be missing; if present it is once, few, many or a size class.

TRBJ1-3 | TRBV5-1 | few | . | CASSLAGPGTSGNTIYF | TGCGCCAGCAGCTTGGCTGGCCCGGGGACCTCTGGAAACACCATATATTTT
TRBJ2-1 | TRBV12-5 | . | TRBD2 | CASGSGLAATAKFF | TGTGCTAGTGGTTCAGGACTAGCGGCCACGGCCAAGTTCTTC
TRBJ2-2 | TRBV5-6 | . | TRBD2 | CASSGTNTGELFF | TGTGCCAGTAGCGGGACGAACACCGGGGAGCTGTTTTTT
TRBJ2-1 | TRBV10-2 | . | . | CASSESNLANVYNEQFF | TGCGCCAGCAGTGAGTCGAATCTAGCGAACGTATACAATGAGCAGTTCTTC
TRBJ2-7 | TRBV19 | . | . | CASRDGGTGTYEQYF | TGTGCCAGTAGGGATGGGGGAACAGGGACCTACGAGCAGTACTTC
TRBJ2-1 | TRBV27 | few | . | CASSLAGNGAGEQFF | TGTGCCAGCAGTTTAGCGGGAAACGGGGCCGGTGAGCAGTTCTTC
TRBJ2-5 | TRBV13 | . | . | CASSLYGQETQYF | TGTGCCAGCAGCTTATACGGACAAGAGACCCAGTACTTC
TRBJ2-1 | TRBV7-6 | . | TRBD2 | CASSWHGTSGGAYNEQFF | TGTGCCAGCAGCTGGCACGGGACTAGCGGGGGGGCATACAATGAGCAGTTCTTC
TRBJ1-3 | TRBV10-1 | . | . | CASRDRGNTIYF | TGCGCCAGCAGGGACAGAGGAAACACCATATATTTT
TRBJ2-2 | TRBV10-2 | . | TRBD1 | CASKRTGDTGELFF | TGCGCCAGCAAAAGGACAGGGGACACCGGGGAGCTGTTTTTT
TRBJ1-1 | TRBV19 | . | TRBD1 | CATRRGPGNTEAFF | TGTGCCACACGCAGGGGGCCAGGGAACACTGAAGCTTTCTTT
TRBJ1-1 | TRBV25-1 | . | . | CASRETGLNTEAFF | TGTGCCAGCAGGGAGACAGGCTTGAACACTGAAGCTTTCTTT
TRBJ1-4 | TRBV19 | once | TRBD1 | CASSFRDSRTEKLFF | TGTGCCAGTAGTTTCCGGGACAGCAGGACCGAAAAACTGTTTTTT
TRBJ2-2 | TRBV11-2 | . | TRBD1 | CASSLARTGVAGYTGELFF | TGTGCCAGCAGCTTAGCCCGGACAGGGGTAGCGGGTTACACCGGGGAGCTGTTTTTT
TRBJ2-3 | TRBV14 | once | . | CASSLQASPISTDTQYF | TGTGCCAGCAGCCTCCAAGCGAGTCCTATTAGCACAGATACGCAGTATTTT
TRBJ1-2 | TRBV7-2 | . | . | CASSRTGSYGYTF | TGTGCCAGCAGCCGCACAGGGTCCTATGGCTACACCTTC
TRBJ1-2 | TRBV7-9 | . | . | CASSPIRNWDGYTF | TGTGCCAGCAGCCCGATACGTAATTGGGATGGCTACACCTTC
TRBJ1-1 | TRBV2 | few | TRBD1 | CASSEQGGYTEAFF | TGTGCCAGCAGTGAACAGGGGGGTTACACTGAAGCTTTCTTT
TRBJ2-3 | TRBV5-1 | . | . | CASSLALEGRDTQYF | TGCGCCAGCAGCTTGGCCCTAGAAGGGAGAGATACGCAGTATTTT
TRBJ1-1 | TRBV19 | . | . | CASSIFFPRDTEAFF | TGTGCCAGTAGTATTTTTTTTCCCCGGGACACTGAAGCTTTCTTT
TRBJ2-2 | TRBV6-1 | . | . | CASSDPTGELFF | TGTGCCAGCAGTGATCCCACCGGGGAGCTGTTTTTT
TRBJ2-7 | TRBV5-1 | . | TRBD1 | CASSLRAGGYEQYF | TGCGCCAGCAGCTTGAGGGCAGGGGGCTACGAGCAGTACTTC
TRBJ2-7 | TRBV5-4 | medium-sized | . | CASRVRVAEQYF | TGTGCCAGCAGGGTGCGAGTGGCCGAGCAGTACTTC
TRBJ1-2 | TRBV19 | few | . | CASRPGPGEGFYGYTF | TGTGCCAGTAGGCCCGGTCCGGGAGAAGGTTTTTATGGCTACACCTTC
TRBJ2-2 | TRBV7-9 | . | . | CASSPLRERPGELFF | TGTGCCAGCAGCCCGTTAAGGGAGAGGCCCGGGGAGCTGTTTTTT
TRBJ1-2 | TRBV29-1 | . | . | CSVDYGVLNYGYTF | TGCAGCGTTGACTACGGGGTCCTTAACTATGGCTACACCTTC
TRBJ2-3 | TRBV5-6 | few | . | CASSFPHTDTQYF | TGTGCCAGCAGCTTCCCACACACAGATACGCAGTATTTT
TRBJ2-7 | TRBV19 | few | . | CASSPGTRHYEQYF | TGTGCCAGTAGTCCCGGGACAAGACACTACGAGCAGTACTTC
TRBJ1-6 | TRBV6-5 | . | TRBD1 | CASSYSNRGDSPLHF | TGTGCCAGCAGTTACTCGAACAGGGGGGATTCACCCCTCCACTTT
TRBJ2-1 | TRBV9 | . | TRBD2 | CASSVGSGIYNEQFF | TGTGCCAGCAGCGTTGGTAGCGGGATCTACAATGAGCAGTTCTTC
TRBJ2-5 | TRBV5-6 | . | . | CASSSWTNQLLEQYF | TGTGCCAGCAGCTCCTGGACGAACCAGTTACTGGAGCAGTACTTC
TRBJ2-1 | TRBV4-1 | . | TRBD1 | CASSPSGTVRDNEQFF | TGCGCCAGCAGCCCTTCGGGGACAGTAAGGGACAATGAGCAGTTCTTC
TRBJ1-1 | TRBV4-1 | . | TRBD1 | CASSQDWTGEAFF | TGCGCCAGCAGCCAAGATTGGACAGGTGAAGCTTTCTTT